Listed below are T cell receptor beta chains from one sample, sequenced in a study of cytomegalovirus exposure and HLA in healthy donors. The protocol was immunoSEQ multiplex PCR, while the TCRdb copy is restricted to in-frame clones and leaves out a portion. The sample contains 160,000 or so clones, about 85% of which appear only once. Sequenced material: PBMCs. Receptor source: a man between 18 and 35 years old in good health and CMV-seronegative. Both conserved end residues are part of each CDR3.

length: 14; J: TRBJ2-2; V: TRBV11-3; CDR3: CASSLDLAAGELFF
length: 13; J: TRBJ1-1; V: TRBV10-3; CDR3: CAISPTGATEAFF
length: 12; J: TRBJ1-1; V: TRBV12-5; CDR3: CASGLGPGEAFF
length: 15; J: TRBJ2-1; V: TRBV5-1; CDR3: CASSGLAGTLNEQFF
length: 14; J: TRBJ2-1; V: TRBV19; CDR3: CASSIVGQGNEQFF
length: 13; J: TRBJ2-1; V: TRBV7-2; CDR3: CASSRGTPSEQFF
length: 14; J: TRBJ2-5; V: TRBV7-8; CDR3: CASSLPGQQETQYF
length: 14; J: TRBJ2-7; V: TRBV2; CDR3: CASSNLQGRDEQYF
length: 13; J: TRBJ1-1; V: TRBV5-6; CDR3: CASSPMGVPEAFF
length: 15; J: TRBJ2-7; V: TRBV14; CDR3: CASSQESRLSYEQYF
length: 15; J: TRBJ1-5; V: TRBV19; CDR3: CASSTPGTLNQPQHF
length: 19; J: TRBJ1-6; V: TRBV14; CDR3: CASSQGFQGRSSYNSPLHF
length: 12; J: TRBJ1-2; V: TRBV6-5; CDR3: CASLTGNSGYTF
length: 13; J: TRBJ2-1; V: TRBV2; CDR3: CASRWSSYNEQFF
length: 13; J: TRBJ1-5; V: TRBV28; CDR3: CASSFVEDQPQHF
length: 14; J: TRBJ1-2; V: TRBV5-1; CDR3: CASSLAQGTNGYTF